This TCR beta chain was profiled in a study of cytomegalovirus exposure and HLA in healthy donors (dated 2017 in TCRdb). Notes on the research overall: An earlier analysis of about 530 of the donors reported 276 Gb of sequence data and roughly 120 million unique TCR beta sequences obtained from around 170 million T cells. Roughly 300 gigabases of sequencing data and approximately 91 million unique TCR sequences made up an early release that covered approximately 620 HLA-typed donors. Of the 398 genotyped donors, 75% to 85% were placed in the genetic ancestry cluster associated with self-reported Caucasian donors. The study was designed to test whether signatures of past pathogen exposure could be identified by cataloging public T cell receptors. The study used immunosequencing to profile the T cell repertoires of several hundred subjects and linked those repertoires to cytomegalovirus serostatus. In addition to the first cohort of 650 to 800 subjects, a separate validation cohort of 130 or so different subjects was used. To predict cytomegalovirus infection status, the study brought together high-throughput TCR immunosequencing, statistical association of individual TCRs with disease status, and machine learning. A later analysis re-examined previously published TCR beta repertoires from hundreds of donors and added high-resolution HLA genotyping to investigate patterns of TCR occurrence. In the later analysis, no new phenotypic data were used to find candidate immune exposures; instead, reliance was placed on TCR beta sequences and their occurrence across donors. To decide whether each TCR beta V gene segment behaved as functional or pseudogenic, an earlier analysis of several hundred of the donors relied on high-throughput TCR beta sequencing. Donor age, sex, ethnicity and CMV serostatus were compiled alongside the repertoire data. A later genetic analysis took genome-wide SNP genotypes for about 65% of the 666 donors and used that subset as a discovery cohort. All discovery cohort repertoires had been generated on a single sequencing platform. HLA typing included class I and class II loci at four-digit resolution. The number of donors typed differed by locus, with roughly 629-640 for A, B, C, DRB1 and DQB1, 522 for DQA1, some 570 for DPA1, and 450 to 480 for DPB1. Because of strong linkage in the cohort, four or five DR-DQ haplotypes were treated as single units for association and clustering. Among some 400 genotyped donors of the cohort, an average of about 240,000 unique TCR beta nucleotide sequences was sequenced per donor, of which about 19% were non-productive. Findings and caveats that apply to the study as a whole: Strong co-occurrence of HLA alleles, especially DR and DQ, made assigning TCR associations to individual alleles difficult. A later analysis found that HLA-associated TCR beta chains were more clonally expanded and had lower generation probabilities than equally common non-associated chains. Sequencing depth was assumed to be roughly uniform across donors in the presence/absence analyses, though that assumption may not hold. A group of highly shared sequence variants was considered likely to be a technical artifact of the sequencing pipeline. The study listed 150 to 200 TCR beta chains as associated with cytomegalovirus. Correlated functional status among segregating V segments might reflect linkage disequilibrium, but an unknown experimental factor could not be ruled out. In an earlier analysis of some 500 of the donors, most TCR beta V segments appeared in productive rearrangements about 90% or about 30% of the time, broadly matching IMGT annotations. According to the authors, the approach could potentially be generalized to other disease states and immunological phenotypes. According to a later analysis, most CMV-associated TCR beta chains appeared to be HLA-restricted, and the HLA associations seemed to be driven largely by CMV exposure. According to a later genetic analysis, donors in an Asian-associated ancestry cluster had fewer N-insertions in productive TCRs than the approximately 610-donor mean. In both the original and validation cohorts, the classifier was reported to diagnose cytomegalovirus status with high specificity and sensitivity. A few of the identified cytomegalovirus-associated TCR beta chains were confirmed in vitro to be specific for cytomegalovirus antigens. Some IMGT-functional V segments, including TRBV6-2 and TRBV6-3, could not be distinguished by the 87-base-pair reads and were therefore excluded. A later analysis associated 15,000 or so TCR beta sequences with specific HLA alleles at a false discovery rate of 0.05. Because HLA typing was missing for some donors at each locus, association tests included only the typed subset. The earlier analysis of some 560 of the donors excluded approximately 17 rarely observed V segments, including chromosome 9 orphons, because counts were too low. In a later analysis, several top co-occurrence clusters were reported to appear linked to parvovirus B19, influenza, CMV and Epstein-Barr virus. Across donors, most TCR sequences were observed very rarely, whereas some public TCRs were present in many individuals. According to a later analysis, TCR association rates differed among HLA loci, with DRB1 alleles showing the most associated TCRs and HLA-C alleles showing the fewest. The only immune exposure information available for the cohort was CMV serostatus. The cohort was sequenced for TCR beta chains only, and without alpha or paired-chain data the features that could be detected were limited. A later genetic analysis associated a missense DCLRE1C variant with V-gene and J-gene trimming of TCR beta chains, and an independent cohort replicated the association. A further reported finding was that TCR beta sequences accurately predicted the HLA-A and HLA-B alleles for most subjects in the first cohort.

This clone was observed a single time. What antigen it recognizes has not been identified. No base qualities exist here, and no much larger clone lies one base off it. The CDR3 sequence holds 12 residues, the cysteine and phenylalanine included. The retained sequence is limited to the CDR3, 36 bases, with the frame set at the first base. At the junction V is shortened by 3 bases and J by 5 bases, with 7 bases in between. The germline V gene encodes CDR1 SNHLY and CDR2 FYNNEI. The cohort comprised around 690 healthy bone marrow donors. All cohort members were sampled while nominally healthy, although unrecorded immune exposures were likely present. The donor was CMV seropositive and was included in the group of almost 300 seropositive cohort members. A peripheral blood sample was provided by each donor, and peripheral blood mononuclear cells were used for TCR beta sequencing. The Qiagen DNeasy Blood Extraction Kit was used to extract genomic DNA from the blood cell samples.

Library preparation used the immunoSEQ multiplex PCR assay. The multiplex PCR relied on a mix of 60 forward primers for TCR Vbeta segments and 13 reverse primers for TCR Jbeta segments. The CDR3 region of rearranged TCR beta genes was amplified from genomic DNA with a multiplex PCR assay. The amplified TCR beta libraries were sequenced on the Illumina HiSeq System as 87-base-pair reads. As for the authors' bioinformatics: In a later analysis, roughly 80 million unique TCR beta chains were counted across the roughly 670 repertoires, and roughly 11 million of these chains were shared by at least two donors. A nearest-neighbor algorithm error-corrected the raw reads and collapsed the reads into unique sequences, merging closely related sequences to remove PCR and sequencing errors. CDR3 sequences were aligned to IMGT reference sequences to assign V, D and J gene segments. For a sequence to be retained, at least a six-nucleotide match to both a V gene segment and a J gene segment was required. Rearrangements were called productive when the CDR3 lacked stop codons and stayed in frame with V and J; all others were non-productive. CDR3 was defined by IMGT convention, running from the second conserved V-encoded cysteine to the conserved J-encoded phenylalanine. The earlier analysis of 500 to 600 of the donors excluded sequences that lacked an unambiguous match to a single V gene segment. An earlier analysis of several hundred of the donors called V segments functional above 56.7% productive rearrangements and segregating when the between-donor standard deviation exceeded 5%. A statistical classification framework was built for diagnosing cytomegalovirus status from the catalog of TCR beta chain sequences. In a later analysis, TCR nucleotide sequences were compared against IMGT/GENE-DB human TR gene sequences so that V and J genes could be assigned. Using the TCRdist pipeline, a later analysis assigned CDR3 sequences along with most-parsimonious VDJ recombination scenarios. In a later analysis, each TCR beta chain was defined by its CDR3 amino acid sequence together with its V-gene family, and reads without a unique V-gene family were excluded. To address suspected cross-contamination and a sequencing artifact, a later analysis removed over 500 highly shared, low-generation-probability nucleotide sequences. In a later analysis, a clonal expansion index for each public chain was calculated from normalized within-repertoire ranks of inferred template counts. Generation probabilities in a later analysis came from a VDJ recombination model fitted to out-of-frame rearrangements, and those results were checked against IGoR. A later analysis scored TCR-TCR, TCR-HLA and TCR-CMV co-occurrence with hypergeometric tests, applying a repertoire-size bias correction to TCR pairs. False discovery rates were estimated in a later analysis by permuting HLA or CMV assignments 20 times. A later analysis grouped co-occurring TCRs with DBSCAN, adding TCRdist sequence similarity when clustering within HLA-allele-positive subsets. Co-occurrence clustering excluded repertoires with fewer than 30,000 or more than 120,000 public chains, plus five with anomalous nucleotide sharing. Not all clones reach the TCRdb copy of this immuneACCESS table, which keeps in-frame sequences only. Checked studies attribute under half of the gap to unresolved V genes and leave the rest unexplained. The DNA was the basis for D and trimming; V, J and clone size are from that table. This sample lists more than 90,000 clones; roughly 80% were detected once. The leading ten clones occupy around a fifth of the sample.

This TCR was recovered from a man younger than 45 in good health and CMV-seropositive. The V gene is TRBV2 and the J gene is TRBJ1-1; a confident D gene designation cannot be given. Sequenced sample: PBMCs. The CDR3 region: CASSDSGTEAFF. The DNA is TGTGCCAGCAGTGATTCGGGAACTGAAGCTTTCTTT.